This T cell receptor beta chain was sequenced in a study of shared clonotypes between healthy human individuals. This table comes from immunoSEQ multiplex PCR, and its TCRdb copy is limited to in-frame clones, with some not included. The sample has about 600,000 clones, about 97% seen once. This CDR3 has 13 amino acids. CDR1 and CDR2 (germline): MNHNS, SASEGT. Trimming took off 4 bases at V and 0 bases at J, with 3 bases between the two ends. The donors, all of them Caucasian adults, lived in Nashville, Tennessee. Study findings and constraints: Rarefaction gave evidence that sorted-subset sequencing remained incomplete despite large depth.

Remarks on this clone: The antigen remains undetermined.

The V call is TRBV6-1, the J call TRBJ1-4, with D unclear. The receptor comes from a woman in her thirties in good health. Sequenced material: naive CD4+ T cells sorted from blood. The subset here: CD45RA+ positively selected. The CDR3 DNA sequence: TGTGCCAGCAGTGCTGCAACTAATGAAAAACTGTTTTTT. This gives the protein CASSAATNEKLFF.